A single sample gave rise to the 28 T cell receptor beta chains below, sequenced in a study of cytomegalovirus exposure and HLA in healthy donors. The PCR was carried out with 60 Vbeta primers and 13 Jbeta primers. Profiling relied on immunoSEQ multiplex PCR, and the TCRdb table lists in-frame clones only, not all of them. Of roughly 140,000 clones listed, roughly 80% are singletons. Specimen: PBMCs. Receptors were obtained from a man aged 25-45 years in good health and CMV-seropositive.

The chain links TRBV25-1 to TRBJ1-6; TRBD1 might be the D (5 bases). V was cut by 2 bases and J by 14 bases, with 13 bases left in between. Germline loops: CDR1 MGHDK, CDR2 SYGVNS. The CDR3 runs 13 residues. In DNA, the CDR3 is TGTGCCAGCAGTGAACCACAGGATCCAACCCTCCACTTT. Encoded protein: CASSEPQDPTLHF.

The rearrangement links TRBV7-6 to TRBJ2-1; TRBD2 aligns across 7 bases. V shed 3 bases and J 1 base; nucleotides not matched to a gene: 6. Per the germline V gene, CDR1 is SGHVS and CDR2 is FNYEAQ. This CDR3 has 16 amino acids. In nucleotides, the CDR3 is TGTGCCAGCAGCTTGCCTAGCGGTCCATCCTACAATGAGCAGTTCTTC. This codes for CASSLPSGPSYNEQFF.

The V call is TRBV11-2, the J call TRBJ1-6; no definite D call. The CDR3 length is 15 residues. Between the trimmed V and J ends, which lost 2 bases and 7 bases, there was a span of 12 bases. Germline values: CDR1 SGHAT, CDR2 FQNNGV. DNA for the CDR3: TGTGCCAGCAGCTTACAGGCCAATACCAATTCACCCCTCCACTTT. This codes for CASSLQANTNSPLHF. The full variable domain, in which reference TRBV11-2 and TRBJ1-6 provide the parts outside the CDR3, is EAGVAQSPRYKIIEKRQSVAFWCNPISGHATLYWYQQILGQGPKLLIQFQNNGVVDDSQLPKDRFSAERLKGVDSTLKIQPAKLEDSAVYLCASSLQANTNSPLHFGNGTRLTVT.

This clone was counted a single time. The chain recombines TRBV2 with TRBJ1-6, with D perhaps matching TRBD1 (6 bases). The V end was cut by 2 bases, the J end by 3 bases, with 8 bases between. Germline CDR1 and CDR2: SNHLY and FYNNEI. The CDR3 runs 15 residues. CDR3 DNA sequence: TGTGCCAGCAGTGAATTGGACAGCTATAATTCACCCCTCCACTTT. Protein: CASSELDSYNSPLHF.

The chain has TRBV6-1 and TRBJ2-2; tentatively, D is TRBD1 (6 bases). V dropped 3 bases and J dropped 1 base, with 18 bases sitting between them. The germline gives CDR1 MNHNS, CDR2 SASEGT. The CDR3 is 18 amino acids. The chain's CDR3 is CASSDIVRGVRNTGELFF. The CDR3 DNA reads TGTGCCAGCAGTGATATCGTCAGGGGCGTAAGGAACACCGGGGAGCTGTTTTTT.

This clone was seen once. The chain carries TRBV28 and TRBJ2-7; a possible D gene is TRBD2 (6 bases). Deletions cut 3 bases from V and 6 bases from J, with 12 bases between. CDR1 MDHEN and CDR2 SYDVKM come from the germline V gene. This CDR3 contains 13 residues. CDR3 protein: CASSFGMEGEQYF. In DNA, the CDR3 is TGTGCCAGCAGTTTCGGGATGGAGGGCGAGCAGTACTTC.

V gene TRBV5-1 combines with J gene TRBJ2-1, with 8 nucleotides matching TRBD2. Germline V CDR1 and CDR2: SGHRS, YFSETQ. Trimming took 4 bases from V and 4 from J; bases not matched to a gene: 7. The CDR3 spans 15 residues. CDR3 DNA sequence: TGCGCCAGCAGCCTCCTAGCGGGCCCATACAATGAGCAGTTCTTC. This translates into CASSLLAGPYNEQFF.

The chain recombines TRBV19 with TRBJ2-3; the D gene is possibly TRBD1 (5 bases). CDR1 and CDR2 (germline): LNHDA, SQIVND (reference sequence). Trimming shortened V by 3 bases and J by 4 bases, and 14 bases separated the two germline ends. The CDR3 has 15 residues. The CDR3 DNA is TGTGCCAGTAGTATCTCACAGGCAACCGCAGATACGCAGTATTTT. This gives the protein CASSISQATADTQYF.

CDR3 in amino acids: CASSIDPVKNIQYF. Here the CDR3 DNA reads TGTGCCAGTAGTATAGACCCGGTCAAAAACATTCAGTACTTC. The chain uses TRBV19 and TRBJ2-4; D uncertain. Trimming stripped 0 bases from V and 3 bases from J, with 6 bases between. The CDR3 loop spans 14 amino acids. The germline CDR1 and CDR2 sequences are LNHDA and SQIVND (reference sequence).

This chain links TRBV4-1 with TRBJ1-2; 7 bases align to TRBD1. Per germline, CDR1 MGHRA and CDR2 YSYEKL. V lost 0 bases, J lost 4 bases, and 11 bases stayed unmatched. The CDR3 spans 17 residues. CDR3 coding DNA: TGCGCCAGCAGCCAAGAGACCCCGACAGGGTTAATCTATGGCTACACCTTC. It is translated as CASSQETPTGLIYGYTF.

The chain employs TRBV2 and TRBJ2-4; 11 bases match TRBD2. The CDR3 runs to 17 residues. V lost 6 bases and J lost 6; bases outside the gene matches: 13. CDR1 and CDR2 (germline): SNHLY, FYNNEI. In nucleotides, the CDR3 is TGTGCCAGCAGGCCCCGACTAGCGGGATCGCCAGCAAACATTCAGTACTTC. This gives the protein CASRPRLAGSPANIQYF.

CDR3 bases: TGTGCCAGCAGCTTAGGCAGGGGCACCGGGGAGCTGTTTTTT. It encodes CASSLGRGTGELFF. This chain joins TRBV7-2 and TRBJ2-2; D perhaps matches TRBD1 (6 bases). Germline V gene lookup returns CDR1 SGHTA and CDR2 FQGNSA. The ends were cut back, 1 base at V and 4 bases at J, with 7 bases in the middle. The CDR3 totals 14 residues.

The chain carries TRBV2 and TRBJ2-3; maybe TRBD1 (5 bases). Germline V lookup: CDR1 SNHLY, CDR2 FYNNEI. The CDR3 covers 15 residues. Trimming left V 6 bases short and J 2 bases short, with 15 bases between. The CDR3 sequence: CASRTTAVYTDTQYF. The CDR3 bases are TGTGCCAGCAGGACGACAGCAGTGTACACAGATACGCAGTATTTT. The full variable domain, in which reference TRBV2 and TRBJ2-3 provide the parts outside the CDR3, is EPEVTQTPSHQVTQMGQEVILRCVPISNHLYFYWYRQILGQKVEFLVSFYNNEISEKSEIFDDQFSVERPDGSNFTLKIRSTKLEDSAMYFCASRTTAVYTDTQYFGPGTRLTVL.

The chain employs TRBV29-1 and TRBJ1-1; 7 bases map to TRBD1. The CDR3 sequence is 10 residues long. CDR1 is SQVTM, CDR2 ANQGSEA, per germline. The junction had 0 bases not matched to a gene; V was cut back by 8 bases and J by 3 bases. The CDR3 DNA sequence: TGCAGCACAGGGGACACTGAAGCTTTCTTT. It yields the protein CSTGDTEAFF.

This chain joins TRBV14 and TRBJ2-5, with D possibly matching TRBD2 (5 bases). The V and J ends lost 1 base and 5 bases respectively, with 14 bases between them. CDR1 and CDR2 (germline): SGHDN, FVKESK. The CDR3 covers 15 residues. In nucleotides, the CDR3 is TGTGCCAGCAGCCAAGTAAGCGGTCACGGGGAGACCCAGTACTTC. This encodes CASSQVSGHGETQYF.

V gene TRBV7-9 combines with J gene TRBJ1-3; the D is unclear. Germline CDR1 SEHNR, CDR2 FQNEAQ (reference sequence). The CDR3 has 15 amino acids. The V gene lost 0 bases and the J gene lost 2 bases, with 8 bases spanning the gap. The CDR3 sequence is CASSLAGFPGNTIYF. As DNA, the CDR3 is TGTGCCAGCAGCTTAGCCGGTTTTCCTGGAAACACCATATATTTT.

The V call is TRBV2, the J call TRBJ1-1; D is undetermined. Germline CDR1 SNHLY, CDR2 FYNNEI. This CDR3 comprises 16 residues. V was cut by 1 base and J by 2 bases, with 14 bases left in between. The CDR3 DNA is TGTGCCAGCAGTGAAGAGGAAAAGACTTTAAACACTGAAGCTTTCTTT. It is translated as CASSEEEKTLNTEAFF.

This chain links TRBV2 with TRBJ2-7; possibly TRBD2 for D (6 bases). CDR1 is SNHLY, CDR2 FYNNEI, per germline. Deletions cut 3 bases from V and 5 bases from J, with 26 bases between. The CDR3 runs to 18 residues. As DNA, the CDR3 is TGTGCCAGCAGTGATTGGGCCAGGGCGGCCCCCGGGGAGGACGAGCAGTACTTC. Protein: CASSDWARAAPGEDEQYF.

The chain has TRBV10-2 and TRBJ2-1; TRBD2 agrees at 10 bases. CDR3 length equals 15 residues. V lost 6 bases, J lost 3 bases, and 5 bases stayed unmatched. CDR1 is WSHSY, CDR2 SAAADI, per germline. This CDR3 is CASRVAGGVYNEQFF. As DNA, the CDR3 is TGCGCCAGCAGGGTAGCGGGGGGAGTCTACAATGAGCAGTTCTTC.

This clone occurred once. The V and J genes are TRBV4-1 and TRBJ1-1, with D tentatively TRBD1 (5 bases). The CDR3 has 14 residues. Germline V gene sequence: CDR1 MGHRA, CDR2 YSYEKL. V was trimmed by 1 base and J by 1 base, leaving 7 bases between them. The CDR3 bases are TGCGCCAGCAGCCAAGGGAGGGGGAACACTGAAGCTTTCTTT. Encoded protein: CASSQGRGNTEAFF.

This rearrangement joins TRBV5-1 to TRBJ1-3; D is ambiguous. Trimming took off 4 bases at V and 7 bases at J, with 21 bases between the two ends. Per the germline V gene, CDR1 is SGHRS and CDR2 is YFSETQ. The CDR3 extends over 16 amino acids. CDR3 region: CASSPLLGREVNTIYF. The CDR3 region has the DNA TGCGCCAGCAGCCCACTATTAGGGAGGGAGGTTAACACCATATATTTT.

The J gene is TRBJ2-5, the V gene TRBV28, with TRBD2 matching over 7 bases. The end of the DNA is better explained by TRBJ2-7, so the J call may be wrong. Looked up from germline, CDR1 is MDHEN and CDR2 is SYDVKM. This CDR3 region has 14 residues. The CDR3 reads CASKMGGERDEQYF. The CDR3 DNA reads TGTGCCAGCAAAATGGGGGGGGAAAGGGACGAGCAGTACTTC.

The chain employs TRBV28 and TRBJ2-3, with D possibly being TRBD1 (5 bases). This CDR3 spans 13 amino acids. Germline CDR1 is MDHEN and CDR2 is SYDVKM. Trimming removed 2 bases at V and 6 bases at J, with 9 bases between. In DNA, the CDR3 is TGTGCCAGCAGTTTACAGGGATATGATACGCAGTATTTT. It encodes CASSLQGYDTQYF.

This chain's CDR3 is CASSRSGGSAEDTQYF. The CDR3 bases are TGTGCCAGCAGCCGGAGCGGGGGGTCCGCGGAAGATACGCAGTATTTT. This rearrangement joins TRBV11-3 to TRBJ2-3; 9 positions match TRBD2. With 5 bases clipped from V and 5 bases from J, the junction kept 11 bases outside the gene matches. The CDR3 is 16 amino acids. Germline CDR1 and CDR2: SGHNT and YENEEA.

The V gene is TRBV28, the J gene TRBJ2-3; possible D gene TRBD2, 6 bases. The V and J ends lost 2 bases and 2 bases respectively, with 8 bases between them. The CDR3 covers 14 residues. Germline V gene sequence: CDR1 MDHEN, CDR2 SYDVKM. The chain's CDR3 is CASSLGGTTDTQYF. CDR3 DNA sequence: TGTGCCAGCAGTTTAGGGGGGACCACAGATACGCAGTATTTT.

This clone came up once. The chain combines TRBV7-2 with TRBJ1-1; D might be TRBD1 (6 bases). Looked up from germline, CDR1 is SGHTA and CDR2 is FQGNSA. The CDR3 consists of 13 residues. Trimming shortened V by 3 bases and J by 7 bases, and 12 bases separated the two germline ends. The CDR3 protein is CASSLGFRGEAFF. The CDR3 coding sequence is TGTGCCAGCAGCTTGGGATTCAGGGGTGAAGCTTTCTTT.

The chain couples TRBV7-9 to TRBJ1-1; D perhaps matches TRBD1 (5 bases). V lost 2 bases to trimming and J lost 4 bases, with 8 bases between them. Looked up from germline, CDR1 is SEHNR and CDR2 is FQNEAQ (reference sequence). The CDR3 runs to 13 residues. This chain's CDR3 is CASSLSGGTEAFF. For the CDR3, the DNA is TGTGCCAGCAGCTTATCCGGGGGCACTGAAGCTTTCTTT.

This chain's CDR3 is CASSLQGTTNYGYTF. The CDR3 DNA follows: TGTGCCAGCAGTTTACAGGGGACAACTAACTATGGCTACACCTTC. The chain employs TRBV2 and TRBJ1-2, with TRBD1 matching 7 bases. Germline V lookup: CDR1 SNHLY, CDR2 FYNNEI. V lost 5 bases, J lost 0 bases, and 6 bases stayed unmatched. The CDR3 is made up of 15 amino acids.